This TCR beta chain was obtained from a study of metastatic and nonmetastatic thyroid tumors. Study conclusions and caveats: According to reports, the diversity of TCR beta was significantly higher in malignant thyroid tumors than in benign nodules, and this held in both blood and tumor samples.

Ten or more counts support this clone. Its target is not known. Prior to thyroid surgery, none of the patients had received any treatment. From the PCR reads, TCRdb re-called clones with MiXCR. This sample has about 85,000 clones, with less than 10% found just once. Specimen: blood. The sequence came from a female donor with papillary thyroid cancer or a benign thyroid nodule (not recorded which). Some clones in this sample may be carry-over from other donors' samples.

CDR3 sequence: CATRTGSTEAFF. The CDR3 DNA reads TGCGCCACACGGACAGGGAGCACTGAAGCTTTCTTT. V gene TRBV4-1 combines with J gene TRBJ1-1; 8 bases are shared with TRBD1. This CDR3 is built from 12 residues. Unmatched junction bases numbered 5, after V lost 10 bases and J lost 4 bases. In germline, CDR1 is MGHRA, CDR2 YSYEKL.